One and the same sample provided the 17 T cell receptor beta chains below, sequenced in a study of T cells in Graves' hyperthyroidism and ophthalmopathy. Amplification of TCR beta CDR3 regions was performed using RNA transcripts as template. The HTBI primer set served for first-round RT-PCR of the TCR CDR3. TCRdb redid the calling of the multiplex PCR reads with MiXCR, one entry per CDR3 protein. The sample includes 550,000 to 800,000 distinct CDR3 sequences, 15% to 20% of them seen just once. Sample: blood. These receptors originate from a man in his forties or fifties with Graves' hyperthyroidism.

There are many counts of this clonotype. The chain joins TRBV11-2 to TRBJ2-1; 8 bases are shared with TRBD2. Germline CDR1 and CDR2: SGHAT and FQNNGV. CDR3 size: 17 residues. V shed 0 bases, J shed 4 bases, and the junction held 8 bases outside the gene matches. The CDR3 DNA sequence: TGTGCCAGCAGCTTAGAGGGACTAGTCCCTATATACAATGAGCAGTTCTTC. Translation: CASSLEGLVPIYNEQFF.

This clonotype turned up a few times. J is TRBJ2-7 and V is TRBV20-1, with TRBD1 identical over 9 bases. The CDR3 length is 14 residues. V was clipped by 6 bases and J by 3 bases; unmatched bases: 9. Germline V CDR1 and CDR2: DFQATT, SNEGSKA (reference sequence). CDR3 coding DNA: TGCAGTGCCCGGCCGGGACAGGGTCGCTACGAGCAGTACTTC. It specifies CSARPGQGRYEQYF.

This clonotype was seen a handful of times. The gene calls are TRBV13 and TRBJ2-7, with D unclear. The CDR3 length is 16 residues. Trimming left V 0 bases short and J 2 bases short, with 14 bases between. Per the germline V gene, CDR1 is PRHDT and CDR2 is FYEKMQ (reference sequence). DNA for the CDR3: TGTGCCAGCAGCTTAGGGGCTCACCTCAATACCTACGAGCAGTACTTC. Encoded protein: CASSLGAHLNTYEQYF.

This clonotype appeared many times. This chain links TRBV24-1 with TRBJ1-1; D gene uncertain. In germline, CDR1 is KGHDR, CDR2 SFDVKD. V was clipped by 2 bases and J by 3 bases, with 6 bases between them. The CDR3 has 13 amino acids. The CDR3: CATSDSPYTEAFF. CDR3 DNA: TGTGCCACCAGTGATTCCCCCTACACTGAAGCTTTCTTT.

This clonotype was seen many times. The chain has TRBV11-1 and TRBJ2-6; 7 nucleotides agree with TRBD2. The germline V gene encodes CDR1 SGHAT and CDR2 FQDESV (reference sequence). J gave up 4 bases and V 0 bases, and 6 bases lay outside the gene matches. This CDR3 region has 17 residues. The CDR3 loop reads CASSLARTSLGANVLTF. In nucleotides, the CDR3 is TGTGCCAGCAGCTTAGCCCGGACTAGTTTGGGGGCCAACGTCCTGACTTTC.

The rearrangement links TRBV6-1 to TRBJ1-2, with TRBD1 matching over 8 bases. The trim removed 11 bases at V and 4 bases at J, leaving 3 bases unmatched. This CDR3 spans 11 amino acids. Looked up from germline, CDR1 is MNHNS and CDR2 is SASEGT. The CDR3 spells CAVGTGYGYTF. The CDR3 DNA is TGTGCCGTCGGGACAGGCTATGGCTACACCTTC.

This clonotype was observed a few times. The genes are TRBV2 and TRBJ2-1, with a tentative D call TRBD2 (5 bases). The germline V and J ends were trimmed by 6 bases and 6 bases, with 15 bases remaining between them. Germline V CDR1 and CDR2: SNHLY, FYNNEI. The CDR3 consists of 14 residues. The CDR3 DNA follows: TGTGCCAGCAGCTTTCGAGAAGGGAGCAATGAGCAGTTCTTC. It specifies CASSFREGSNEQFF. The whole variable domain, remainder taken from reference TRBV2 and TRBJ2-1, is EPEVTQTPSHQVTQMGQEVILRCVPISNHLYFYWYRQILGQKVEFLVSFYNNEISEKSEIFDDQFSVERPDGSNFTLKIRSTKLEDSAMYFCASSFREGSNEQFFGPGTRLTVL.

The chain uses TRBV7-2 and TRBJ2-5; TRBD1 agrees at 8 bases. The CDR3 extends over 14 amino acids. Germline values: CDR1 SGHTA, CDR2 FQGNSA. Germline trimming cut 3 bases from V and 4 bases from J; bases unmatched to any gene: 4. The CDR3 region is CASSLDRVGETQYF. CDR3 nucleotides: TGTGCCAGCAGCTTGGACAGGGTTGGAGAGACCCAGTACTTC.

This clonotype was counted many times. The rearrangement links TRBV14 to TRBJ2-2, with TRBD2 as a possible D gene (6 bases). V shed 7 bases and J shed 7 bases, with 13 bases lying between them. This CDR3 comprises 13 residues. CDR1 SGHDN and CDR2 FVKESK come from the germline V gene. CDR3 region: CASNLREHGELFF. The CDR3 DNA sequence: TGTGCCAGCAATTTGCGGGAACACGGGGAGCTGTTTTTT.

The chain carries TRBV20-1 and TRBJ1-5; 7 positions match TRBD1. V lost 3 bases to trimming and J lost 0 bases; unmatched junction nucleotides: 8. This CDR3 spans 16 amino acids. Germline V lookup: CDR1 DFQATT, CDR2 SNEGSKA (reference sequence). The CDR3 sequence is CSARAFGTDSNQPQHF. The CDR3 DNA reads as TGCAGTGCTAGGGCCTTTGGGACAGATAGCAATCAGCCCCAGCATTTT.

The sample holds a few counts of this clonotype. V gene TRBV20-1 combines with J gene TRBJ2-2, with 8 bases identical to TRBD1. This CDR3 is built from 13 residues. The ends lost 4 bases at V and 4 bases at J; junction bases unmatched: 2. Germline CDR1 reads DFQATT; CDR2 reads SNEGSKA (reference sequence). CDR3 amino acids: CSAIDRGTGELFF. CDR3 coding DNA: TGCAGTGCTATTGACAGGGGCACCGGGGAGCTGTTTTTT.

As for this clonotype: A read error may explain this, as a much larger clone is one base away. V gene TRBV24-1 combines with J gene TRBJ1-5; TRBD1 matches at 9 bases. Germline V gene data show CDR1 as KGHDR and CDR2 as SFDVKD. The CDR3 is 15 residues long. The CDR3 protein is CATRPGQGPNQTQHF. CDR3 in DNA: TGTGCCACCAGACCCGGACAGGGGCCTAATCAGACCCAGCATTTT.

This clonotype appeared many times. The chain is built from TRBV20-1 and TRBJ1-2; TRBD1 agrees at 10 bases. The CDR3 is made up of 15 amino acids. V was pared by 5 bases and J by 7 bases, with 13 bases of the junction left unmatched. Germline V gives CDR1 DFQATT, CDR2 SNEGSKA (reference sequence). The CDR3 DNA reads TGCAGTGCTCGACCCGGGACAGGGGCCGAATCTGGCTACACCTTC. Amino acids: CSARPGTGAESGYTF.

In its sample, this clonotype was seen many times. The rearrangement uses TRBV28 and TRBJ2-5; D is tentatively TRBD1 or TRBD2 (5 bases each). The germline V gene encodes CDR1 MDHEN and CDR2 SYDVKM. CDR3 length equals 15 residues. V lost 2 bases and J lost 5, with 15 bases in between. The CDR3 here is CASSLVLGEGETQYF. The CDR3 nucleotides read TGTGCCAGCAGTTTAGTCCTTGGTGAGGGGGAGACCCAGTACTTC.

The genes are TRBV11-2 and TRBJ2-7; 9 bases line up with TRBD2. Germline assignment: CDR1 SGHAT and CDR2 FQNNGV. The CDR3 has 15 amino acids. After removal of 4 bases from V and 2 bases from J, the junction contained 6 bases not matched to a gene. CDR3 coding DNA: TGTGCCAGCAGCTCGCCCGCTAGCGGGACCTACGAGCAGTACTTC. It codes for CASSSPASGTYEQYF.

This clonotype showed up many times. V gene TRBV3-1 combines with J gene TRBJ1-2; D is undetermined. The CDR3 extends over 11 amino acids. In germline, CDR1 is LGHDT, CDR2 YNNKEL (reference sequence). Trimming shortened V by 3 bases and J by 5 bases, and 4 bases separated the two germline ends. CDR3 sequence: CASSQDYGYTF. The DNA of the CDR3 is TGTGCCAGCAGCCAGGATTATGGCTACACCTTC.

This chain joins TRBV2 and TRBJ1-3; no firm D call. Germline loops: CDR1 SNHLY, CDR2 FYNNEI. Trimming removed 4 bases at V and 4 bases at J, with 8 bases between. The CDR3 is 13 residues long. CDR3 protein: CASSATAGNTIYF. CDR3 DNA: TGTGCCAGCAGTGCCACAGCGGGAAACACCATATATTTT.